The 7 T cell receptor beta chains reported below all come from one sample, sequenced in a study of PD-1 blockade in classical Hodgkin lymphoma (dated by TCRdb to about 2020). The time point label corresponds to: cycle 1 day 1 (C1D1), immediately before nivolumab initiation. Relapse after autologous stem cell transplantation had occurred in all trial patients, and cohorts A, B and C were distinguished by prior brentuximab vedotin exposure. The library relied on the immunoSEQ multiplex PCR assay. This is the immuneACCESS table as TCRdb keeps it, with only in-frame sequences that have V and J called. A part of the clones is gone; compared with another copy, unresolved V genes explain less than half, and the rest is unexplained. The sample includes 40,000 to 45,000 clones, with around 80% observed a single time. Together, the top ten hold roughly an eighth of the sample. Sequenced here: peripheral blood mononuclear cells (PBMCs), sampled at baseline. The receptors come from a human donor with classical Hodgkin lymphoma.

The chain is built from TRBV13 and TRBJ2-3, with D tentatively TRBD2 (5 bases). Germline values: CDR1 PRHDT, CDR2 FYEKMQ (reference sequence). The CDR3 is made up of 17 amino acids. Trimming left V 1 base short and J 3 bases short, with 17 bases between. The CDR3 here is CASSLVVGLGSTDTQYF. As DNA, the CDR3 is TGTGCCAGCAGCTTAGTAGTCGGCCTGGGGAGTACAGATACGCAGTATTTT.

This clone showed up just once. The chain uses TRBV6-5 and TRBJ2-5; tentatively, D is TRBD2 (6 bases). Between the trimmed V and J ends, which lost 1 base and 9 bases, there was a span of 12 bases. The CDR3 sequence is 13 residues long. Germline CDR1 MNHEY, CDR2 SVGAGI. The CDR3 coding sequence is TGTGCCAGCAGTTACTGGGGGGAGAGTTCCCAGTACTTC. Translated: CASSYWGESSQYF.

The J gene is TRBJ2-3, the V gene TRBV15; 9 bases align to TRBD2. The germline gives CDR1 LNHNV, CDR2 YYDKDF (reference sequence). V shed 0 bases, J shed 1 base, and the junction held 5 bases outside the gene matches. The CDR3 runs 17 residues. The chain's CDR3 is CATSRDRGGGGTDTQYF. CDR3 sequence (DNA): TGTGCCACCAGCAGAGATCGTGGCGGGGGGGGCACAGATACGCAGTATTTT.

This chain connects TRBV25-1 to TRBJ2-5; TRBD2 is a possible D gene (6 bases). The CDR3 length is 13 residues. Germline-derived CDR1 and CDR2 are MGHDK and SYGVNS. Deletions cut 4 bases from V and 2 bases from J, with 8 bases between. The CDR3 DNA is TGTGCCAGCAGTGTGGGGGGTCAAGAGACCCAGTACTTC. Amino acids: CASSVGGQETQYF. The whole variable domain, filled in from reference TRBV25-1 and TRBJ2-5, reads EADIYQTPRYLVIGTGKKITLECSQTMGHDKMYWYQQDPGMELHLIHYSYGVNSTEKGDLSSESTVSRIRTEHFPLTLESARPSHTSQYLCASSVGGQETQYFGPGTRLLVL.

Here the CDR3 DNA reads TGTGCCAGTAGTATCTCAGGGGGGCCTGGAAACACCATATATTTT. Encoded protein: CASSISGGPGNTIYF. The V gene is TRBV19, the J gene TRBJ1-3; 7 nucleotides align to TRBD1. With 3 bases clipped from V and 2 bases from J, the junction kept 4 bases outside the gene matches. The CDR3 spans 15 residues. CDR1 LNHDA and CDR2 SQIVND come from the germline V gene (reference sequence).

The chain joins TRBV7-2 to TRBJ2-5; weak D call: TRBD2 (7 bases). CDR1 SGHTA and CDR2 FQGNSA come from the germline V gene. CDR3 length: 14 residues. V lost 0 bases to trimming and J lost 4 bases, with 9 bases between them. The CDR3 nucleotides are TGTGCCAGCAGCTTAGCGGGGGGGCGAGAGACCCAGTACTTC. Protein sequence: CASSLAGGRETQYF.

V is TRBV27 and J is TRBJ2-1; D is unclear. The CDR3 length is 14 residues. Per germline, CDR1 MNHEY and CDR2 SMNVEV (reference sequence). The V end was cut by 1 base, the J end by 1 base, with 5 bases between. CDR3 residues: CASSLFPSYNEQFF. The CDR3 DNA reads TGTGCCAGCAGTTTATTCCCGTCCTACAATGAGCAGTTCTTC.